This T cell receptor (beta chain) was captured in a study of shared clonotypes between healthy human individuals (dated by TCRdb to 2019 to 2021). With regard to the full study: The cohort included three men and two women between 18 and 49 years of age. For each donor, CD4 naive and CD4 memory were each given three plates, CD8 naive was given two plates, and CD8 memory was given one plate. To estimate repertoire size and how much clonotype sharing occurs between individuals, the study deeply sequenced the blood TCR repertoires of roughly 5 healthy adults. Libraries were prepared and TCR repertoires were sequenced by different laboratories using diverse techniques, in order to increase sequencing depth and limit assay-specific biases. Per donor, leukapheresis produced somewhere between about 0.85 and 8.9 billion PBMCs. General findings and caveats noted by the study authors: Clonotypes shared by all four sorted-subset donors showed higher generation probabilities than non-shared clonotypes. Incomplete sequencing was indicated by rarefaction of sorted-subset datasets, despite the large sequencing depth. Because the study included only a small number of donors, the genetic and exposure-history diversity represented was limited. Only blood was sampled, and tissue TCR repertoires likely differ from those in blood. Estimated clonotype richness was generally larger for naive than for memory subsets. Pairwise subsampling led to the expectation that sequencing depth would affect the degree of clonotype sharing among donors. Sharing across four donors was observed for approximately 5% of naive CD4, 3% to 4% of naive CD8, 2% to 2.5% of memory CD4, and about 0.39% of memory CD8 clonotypes.

Using the deep immunoSEQ assay, TCR CDR3 regions were amplified from genomic DNA by multiplex PCR. Extracted genomic DNA from each cell subset was spread evenly across all wells of several immunoSEQ 96-well plates, with each plate serving as a replicate. For sorted subsets, around 200 ng genomic DNA, equal to some 30,000 T cell genomes, was loaded into each replicate PCR. The purified libraries were quantified using a Qubit 3.0 fluorometer, sized with a Bioanalyzer 2100, and then quantified again using the KAPA Library Quantification kit. Each immunoSEQ 96-well plate was sequenced on its own single-read 150-cycle Illumina NextSeq 550 flow cell. Concerning the study's data processing: Because only junctional sequences without quality scores were contained in the immunoSEQ output, filtering matching that applied to full-length reads could not be performed. To assign V/J genes and CDR3, sequences were annotated against IMGT germline references using PyIR, a Python wrapper for IgBLAST v1.9. Reads were removed for weak V/J assignments (E-value above 1e-6), missing CDR3, stop codons, out-of-frame junctions, or ambiguous translated residues. V3J clonotypes were defined by identical inferred V gene, J gene, and CDR3 amino acid sequence. Percentage overlap between repertoires was calculated by dividing the number of shared unique clonotypes by the size of the smaller repertoire. RTK rarefaction, the Chao1 estimator, and Recon v2.1 estimates of unobserved clonotypes were used to assess repertoire richness. Generation probabilities were computed with OLGA for all TCRbeta clonotypes obtained by the gDNA method from several donors. TCRdb limited this immuneACCESS table to in-frame rearrangements with V and J called. A share of clones is missing; checked studies link under half to unresolved V genes, and the rest is unexplained. V, J and clone size reflect that table, while D and trimming were determined from the DNA. The sample records fewer than 800,000 clones, 92% of which are singletons. Approximately 24% of the sample is held by the ten biggest clonotypes.

CD8 naive samples were obtained by positive selection for CCR7 among CD45RO-negative cells, yielding a CD45RA+CCR7+ population from which TemRA cells were excluded. The donors were healthy, HIV-negative adults who had no recently reported acute infections or vaccinations. Every donor was a Caucasian adult residing in Nashville, Tennessee, USA. After blood collection by leukapheresis, PBMCs were isolated using Ficoll-Histopaque density gradient centrifugation and then cryopreserved in the vapor phase of liquid nitrogen. Purity and quantity of every magnetically sorted T cell population were checked by analytical flow cytometry. From each sorted fraction, genomic DNA was isolated and quantified by UV absorbance on a Nanodrop 2000c. For this chain, trimming is 4 bases at the V end and 5 bases at the J end, and the number of junction bases without a gene match is 10. Per the germline V gene, SGDLS is the CDR1 and YYNGEE is the CDR2. Including the terminal cysteine and phenylalanine, the CDR3 comprises 16 residues. Just CDR3 DNA is preserved here, 48 bases in frame from base 1.

Comment on this clone: What antigen it recognizes has not been identified. Per-nucleotide qualities are absent, and no much larger clonotype sits a single base away.

The sequencing input was naive CD8+ T cells sorted from blood. The meaning of the sample's cell subset or site label: CD45RA+CCR7+. The sequence joins TRBV9 to TRBJ2-1; TRBD1 fits 9 bases in the junction. The source of this sequence is a man aged 25-45 years in good health. The bases read TGTGCCAGCAGCCCTTGGACAGGGGACGACGACAATGAGCAGTTCTTC. Its protein reads: CASSPWTGDDDNEQFF.